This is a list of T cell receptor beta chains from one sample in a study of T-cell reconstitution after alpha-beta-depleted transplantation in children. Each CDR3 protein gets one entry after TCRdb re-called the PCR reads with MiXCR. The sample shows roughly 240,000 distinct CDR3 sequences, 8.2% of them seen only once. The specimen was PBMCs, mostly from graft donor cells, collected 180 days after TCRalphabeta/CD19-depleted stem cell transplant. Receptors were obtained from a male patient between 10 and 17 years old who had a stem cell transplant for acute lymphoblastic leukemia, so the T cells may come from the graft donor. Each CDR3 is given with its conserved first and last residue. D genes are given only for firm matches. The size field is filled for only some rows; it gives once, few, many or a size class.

TGTGCCAGCAGCTACCGGGACAACGGAAACACCATATATTTT	CASSYRDNGNTIYF	NA	TRBV12-3/TRBV12-4	TRBJ1-3	many
TGTGCCAGCACACAGGGACTTCAAGAGACCCAGTACTTC	CASTQGLQETQYF	NA	TRBV12-3/TRBV12-4	TRBJ2-5	many
TGTGCCAGCAGATCTCCCCCCACAGGGTACACCGGGGAGCTGTTTTTT	CASRSPPTGYTGELFF	NA	TRBV7-9	TRBJ2-2	many
TGTGCCAGCAGTTTGGACAGCCCGTTGTTTTACTACGAGCAGTACTTC	CASSLDSPLFYYEQYF	NA	TRBV12-3/TRBV12-4	TRBJ2-7	many
TGTGCCAGCAGCTTCACTCGCGACAACTACAATGAGCAGTTCTTC	CASSFTRDNYNEQFF	NA	TRBV5-6	TRBJ2-1	many
TGTGCCAGCAGCTCCCGTGGTAGCGGGGGATTCTACGAGCAGTACTTC	CASSSRGSGGFYEQYF	TRBD2	TRBV13	TRBJ2-7	many
TGTGCCACCTCACAGGGGGCAAGATCACCCCTCCACTTT	CATSQGARSPLHF	TRBD1	TRBV27	TRBJ1-6	many
TGTGCCAGCAGCTTGTGGCGGACTGATAGCAATGAGCAGTTCTTC	CASSLWRTDSNEQFF	NA	TRBV5-5	TRBJ2-1	many
TGTGCCAGCAGCCAAGATGAGAGGACAGGGGGTTTCTCTGGGGCCAACGTCCTGACTTTC	CASSQDERTGGFSGANVLTF	TRBD1	TRBV14	TRBJ2-6	NA
TGCGCCAGCAGCTTGGGGGTGCTACAAGAGACCCAGTACTTC	CASSLGVLQETQYF	NA	TRBV5-1	TRBJ2-5	few
TGTGCCAGCAGCTTATTGGGGGCGGCGGGAGAGACCCAGTACTTC	CASSLLGAAGETQYF	NA	TRBV7-9	TRBJ2-5	many
TGTGCCAGCAGTTTAGCCGCTAGCGGGGGGACCCAGTACTTC	CASSLAASGGTQYF	TRBD2	TRBV27	TRBJ2-5	many
TGTGCCAGCTCACCGACCACAGATACGCAGTATTTT	CASSPTTDTQYF	NA	TRBV18	TRBJ2-3	many
TGTGCCAGCACCCTTGACCCCCTCGATGAGCAGTTCTTC	CASTLDPLDEQFF	NA	TRBV12-3/TRBV12-4	TRBJ2-1	many
TGCGCCAGCAGCCCGACGGGGTATAATTCACCCCTCCACTTT	CASSPTGYNSPLHF	NA	TRBV5-1	TRBJ1-6	many
TGTGCCAGCAGAATACTCCTCACAGATACGCAGTATTTT	CASRILLTDTQYF	NA	TRBV11-2	TRBJ2-3	many
TGCAGTGCTAGAGATGGCCGGGGGTACACTGAAGCTTTCTTT	CSARDGRGYTEAFF	NA	TRBV20-1	TRBJ1-1	many
TGTGCCAGCAGTTTATATCGACAGGGTTGGCAAGAGACCCAGTACTTC	CASSLYRQGWQETQYF	TRBD1	TRBV12-3/TRBV12-4	TRBJ2-5	many